This TCR beta chain appears in the sequencing data of a study of glioma-infiltrating T cells after dendritic cell vaccination. This CDR3 has 21 amino acids. The V segment lost 4 bases and the J segment 3 bases; nucleotides outside the gene matches: 21. Germline V gene data show CDR1 as SGHTA and CDR2 as FQGTGA. Clones were read by immunoSEQ multiplex PCR, and TCRdb kept only the in-frame ones, dropping some. Of roughly 90,000 clones in the sample, more than 75% were seen once. This sequence originates from a human donor with glioblastoma. The specimen was blood, collected before dendritic cell vaccination. The chain employs TRBV7-3 and TRBJ2-1; TRBD1 agrees at 10 bases. CDR3 nucleotides: TGTGCCAGCAGCTCCTTCTCCCGGACAGGGGGTCTCCAAATTTACTACAATGAGCAGTTCTTC. Its translation is CASSSFSRTGGLQIYYNEQFF.